This T cell receptor beta chain is from a study of blood T cell repertoires in COVID-19. Looking at the study overall: The samples span acute and convalescent COVID-19 from the United States, Italy and Spain. The cDNA or gDNA used as material had been derived from T cells, B-cell-depleted T cells, or PBMCs.

This clone was seen only a few times. Original processing notes: Estimates of nucleated cell counts were drawn from the amplification of reference gene primers. Data came from immunoSEQ multiplex PCR; TCRdb stores just in-frame clones and leaves some out. V and J calls and clone size are given by that table; D and trimming were obtained from the DNA. The table lists 150,000 to 200,000 clones, more than 80% of them singletons, with 8.2% in the top ten. The V gene's germline CDR1 is SGHRS and CDR2 YFSETQ. V lost 4 bases and J lost 12, with 13 bases in between. The CDR3 runs to 12 residues. This sequence joins TRBV5-1 and TRBJ1-4; D ambiguous. The source of this sequence is an older woman with acute or convalescent COVID-19. The material sequenced was peripheral blood. CDR3 region: CASSDGLAELFF. For the CDR3, the DNA is TGCGCCAGCAGCGACGGACTGGCGGAACTGTTTTTT.